These 9 T cell receptor beta chains were sequenced from one sample in a study of T cell repertoires in cytomegalovirus infection. These receptors have no known antigen. One entry per CDR3 protein results from TCRdb running MiXCR on the reads. Among under 200,000 distinct CDR3 sequences listed, about 22% were seen once. Sequencing was performed on CD8+ T cells from cultured PBMCs, taken from culture after CMV antigen stimulation. These receptors came from a human donor in good health (CMV status not recorded). Some clones in this sample may be carry-over from other donors' samples.

This clonotype has just a few counts. The genes are TRBV7-9 and TRBJ2-7; D is possibly TRBD1 or TRBD2 (5 bases each). The CDR3 contains 15 residues. Trimming pared 1 base from V and 6 bases from J, leaving 16 bases between. CDR1 is SEHNR and CDR2 is FQNEAQ in the germline V gene (reference sequence). This chain's CDR3 is CASSLEEVLGAEQYF. DNA of the CDR3: TGTGCCAGCAGCTTAGAGGAGGTATTAGGGGCCGAGCAGTACTTC.

This clonotype has just a few counts. In DNA form, the CDR3 reads TGTGCCAGCAGACGAGGGGGCGCCTACGAGCAGTACTTC. This translates into CASRRGGAYEQYF. This chain joins TRBV5-4 and TRBJ2-7; the match to TRBD1 covers 7 bases. CDR3 length: 13 amino acids. Trimming took 5 bases from V and 2 from J; bases not matched to a gene: 4. Germline assignment: CDR1 SGHNT and CDR2 YYREEE (reference sequence).

The gene calls are TRBV6-2 or TRBV6-3 and TRBJ1-3; possibly TRBD1 for D (6 bases). This CDR3 region has 15 residues. Trimming stripped 2 bases from V and 2 bases from J, with 10 bases between. Germline CDR1 and CDR2: MNHEY and SVGEGT. In DNA, the CDR3 is TGTGCCAGCAGTTACGACGGGGGGCCTGGAAACACCATATATTTT. Translation gives CASSYDGGPGNTIYF.

Only a few counts were recorded for this clonotype. The chain couples TRBV7-2 to TRBJ1-2; 10 nucleotides line up with TRBD1. The CDR3 length is 15 residues. V trimming: 0 bases; J trimming: 7 bases; junction bases outside the gene matches: 5. Germline V gives CDR1 SGHTA, CDR2 FQGNSA. Here the CDR3 reads CASSLALRTGGGYTF. CDR3 DNA: TGTGCCAGCAGCTTAGCCCTAAGGACAGGGGGTGGCTACACCTTC.

This clonotype was found a few times. The chain has TRBV27 and TRBJ2-5, with a weak D call TRBD1 (6 bases). Germline V gene sequence: CDR1 MNHEY, CDR2 SMNVEV (reference sequence). V lost 3 bases, J lost 4 bases, and 21 bases lay in between. This CDR3 contains 17 residues. This CDR3 reads CASSLVGNRASRETQYF. The CDR3 nucleotides are TGTGCCAGCAGTTTGGTGGGGAACAGGGCCAGCCGAGAGACCCAGTACTTC.

The chain employs TRBV6-2 or TRBV6-3 and TRBJ1-5, with TRBD1 as a possible D gene (5 bases). V was trimmed by 1 base and J by 3 bases, leaving 22 bases between them. This CDR3 has 19 amino acids. Germline lookup yields CDR1 MNHEY and CDR2 SVGEGT. CDR3 in DNA: TGTGCCAGCAGTTACTTCCCTGGGACGGAACCCAGCGACAATCAGCCCCAGCATTTT. This encodes CASSYFPGTEPSDNQPQHF.

This clonotype came up a few times. The CDR3 DNA is TGTGCCAGCAGCCAAGAACCGGGGGCGCGCACTGAAGCTTTCTTT. Protein sequence: CASSQEPGARTEAFF. V gene TRBV7-8 combines with J gene TRBJ1-1; possible D gene TRBD1, 6 bases. The germline V gene has CDR1 SGHVS and CDR2 FQNEAQ. The CDR3 runs to 15 residues. V lost 5 bases and J 4 bases, leaving 17 bases between the germline ends. The entire variable domain, with the rest obtained from reference TRBV7-8 and TRBJ1-1, is as follows: GAGVSQSPRYKVAKRGQDVALRCDPISGHVSLFWYQQALGQGPEFLTYFQNEAQLDKSGLPSDRFFAERPEGSVSTLKIQRTQQEDSAVYLCASSQEPGARTEAFFGQGTRLTVV.

This clonotype was seen many times. The chain recombines TRBV6-2 or TRBV6-3 with TRBJ1-5; D not certain. V was clipped by 2 bases and J by 6 bases, with 11 bases between them. Germline V gene data show CDR1 as MNHEY and CDR2 as SVGEGT. CDR3 length: 14 residues. As DNA, the CDR3 is TGTGCCAGCAGTTACAACGGATTGAGTCAGCCCCAGCATTTT. Translated: CASSYNGLSQPQHF.

The chain uses TRBV2 and TRBJ2-7, with D possibly matching TRBD1 (5 bases). The CDR3 loop spans 13 amino acids. Between the trimmed V and J ends, which lost 6 bases and 5 bases, there was a span of 14 bases. From germline, CDR1 is SNHLY and CDR2 FYNNEI. CDR3 region: CASREQGNHEQYF. The CDR3 nucleotides read TGTGCCAGCAGGGAGCAGGGTAACCACGAGCAGTACTTC. The full variable domain, in which reference TRBV2 and TRBJ2-7 provide the parts outside the CDR3, is EPEVTQTPSHQVTQMGQEVILRCVPISNHLYFYWYRQILGQKVEFLVSFYNNEISEKSEIFDDQFSVERPDGSNFTLKIRSTKLEDSAMYFCASREQGNHEQYFGPGTRLTVT.